A single sample is the source of the 30 T cell receptor beta chains below, sequenced in a study of OX40 agonist ivuxolimab in advanced cancers. TCRdb keeps only in-frame clones here, not all; method: immunoSEQ multiplex PCR. This table holds almost 50,000 clones, less than 90% found once. The specimen comprised CD4+ or CD8+ T cells sorted from blood, sampled in a trial of the OX40 agonist ivuxolimab. These receptors all come from an adult with an advanced solid tumor such as melanoma, head and neck, liver or kidney cancer.

This clone was seen just once. The chain carries TRBV27 and TRBJ1-1; the D gene is possibly TRBD1 (5 bases). The ends were cut back, 2 bases at V and 1 base at J, with 11 bases in the middle. Germline CDR1 and CDR2: MNHEY and SMNVEV (reference sequence). CDR3 length: 15 amino acids. The CDR3 spells CASSLGAPANTEAFF. CDR3 bases: TGTGCCAGCAGTTTAGGGGCCCCAGCGAACACTGAAGCTTTCTTT.

The chain couples TRBV4-1 to TRBJ2-3; TRBD2 agrees at 10 bases. The V and J ends lost 1 base and 1 base, in that order; junction bases with no gene match: 14. The CDR3 consists of 20 residues. Per the germline V gene, CDR1 is MGHRA and CDR2 is YSYEKL. CDR3 amino acids: CASSQVPSGGVLAGTDTQYF. In nucleotides, the CDR3 is TGCGCCAGCAGCCAAGTCCCTAGCGGGGGTGTCCTGGCCGGCACAGATACGCAGTATTTT.

V is TRBV6-5 and J is TRBJ2-5; TRBD2 matches 7 bases. The DNA matches TRBJ2-7 better at its end, which makes the J call doubtful. Germline assignment: CDR1 MNHEY and CDR2 SVGAGI. The CDR3 runs to 15 residues. CDR3 DNA sequence: TGTGCCAGCAGTTCCACCGTACTCGGGGGGTACGAGCAGTACTTC. Its translation: CASSSTVLGGYEQYF.

This chain joins TRBV18 and TRBJ2-3, with D perhaps TRBD2 (5 bases). Per the germline V gene, CDR1 is KGHSH and CDR2 is LQKENI. Trimming removed 2 bases at V and 6 bases at J, with 21 bases between. The CDR3 contains 17 residues. CDR3 sequence (DNA): TGTGCCAGCTCACCAACAGTCCCGGGGTCAGGTATGGATACGCAGTATTTT. The encoded protein is CASSPTVPGSGMDTQYF.

The rearrangement joins TRBV19 to TRBJ2-1; the match to TRBD1 covers 7 bases. Germline CDR1 LNHDA, CDR2 SQIVND (reference sequence). CDR3 length equals 13 residues. V was clipped by 3 bases and J by 10 bases; unmatched bases: 6. CDR3: CASSISRGLEQFF. CDR3 DNA: TGTGCCAGTAGTATTTCAAGGGGGCTCGAGCAGTTCTTC.

In this sample, this clone turned up once. The chain combines TRBV9 with TRBJ1-1; the D gene is possibly TRBD1 (5 bases). The CDR3 sequence is 14 residues long. Trimming pared 2 bases from V and 4 bases from J, leaving 12 bases between. The germline V gene has CDR1 SGDLS and CDR2 YYNGEE. This CDR3 is CASSVQGRGTEAFF. The CDR3 DNA is TGTGCCAGCAGCGTCCAGGGAAGGGGCACTGAAGCTTTCTTT.

The chain is built from TRBV9 and TRBJ1-1, with D perhaps matching TRBD1 (5 bases). Germline values: CDR1 SGDLS, CDR2 YYNGEE. The CDR3 sequence is 15 residues long. Trimming took 4 bases from V and 0 from J, leaving 13 bases between them. CDR3 sequence reads: CASSPRPTVNTEAFF. CDR3 DNA sequence: TGTGCCAGCAGCCCTCGACCGACAGTGAACACTGAAGCTTTCTTT.

The CDR3 nucleotides are TGTGCTAGTGGGGGGACAGGGAAAATCTCTGGGGCCAACGTCCTGACTTTC. Translated: CASGGTGKISGANVLTF. This chain joins TRBV12-5 and TRBJ2-6; TRBD1 matches 9 bases. Germline CDR1 LGHNT, CDR2 FRNRAP. V gave up 6 bases and J gave up 0 bases; unmatched junction bases: 6. This CDR3 contains 17 residues.

This chain links TRBV5-1 with TRBJ1-1, with D unclear. This CDR3 is built from 13 residues. Germline CDR1 reads SGHRS; CDR2 reads YFSETQ. V was clipped by 1 base and J by 7 bases, with 11 bases between them. CDR3 in amino acids: CASSLTENIEAFF. In DNA, the CDR3 is TGCGCCAGCAGCTTGACCGAAAATATTGAAGCTTTCTTT.

This sequence joins TRBV18 and TRBJ2-6; 10 bases are a match to TRBD1. CDR1 is KGHSH and CDR2 is LQKENI in the germline V gene. This CDR3 has 18 residues. Unmatched junction bases numbered 10, after V lost 6 bases and J lost 2 bases. CDR3 nucleotide sequence: TGTGCCAGCTCGCTTTCCGGGACAGGGGTTACTGGGGCCAACGTCCTGACTTTC. Residues: CASSLSGTGVTGANVLTF.

The J gene is TRBJ2-3, the V gene TRBV6-5; 10 bases line up with TRBD2. CDR1 and CDR2 from the germline V gene are MNHEY and SVGAGI. This CDR3 is 12 amino acids long. V lost 6 bases, J lost 9 bases, and 3 bases stayed unmatched. The CDR3 loop reads CASRGTSVTQYF. The CDR3 DNA follows: TGTGCCAGCAGGGGGACTAGCGTCACGCAGTATTTT.

The V call is TRBV27, the J call TRBJ2-7; maybe TRBD1 (6 bases). Germline lookup yields CDR1 MNHEY and CDR2 SMNVEV (reference sequence). The CDR3 consists of 15 residues. V was trimmed by 7 bases and J by 4 bases, leaving 20 bases between them. CDR3 region: CASILRVGGGYEQYF. The CDR3 DNA is TGTGCCAGCATTCTCAGAGTAGGGGGTGGGTACGAGCAGTACTTC.

The chain combines TRBV19 with TRBJ2-7, with D perhaps TRBD1 or TRBD2 (5 bases each). CDR1 LNHDA and CDR2 SQIVND come from the germline V gene (reference sequence). The CDR3 covers 15 residues. The ends were cut back, 1 base at V and 1 base at J, with 11 bases in the middle. The CDR3 here is CASSIGPGPSYEQYF. Written as DNA, the CDR3 is TGTGCCAGTAGTATAGGTCCGGGGCCGTCCTACGAGCAGTACTTC.

The chain recombines TRBV6-6 with TRBJ1-2, with TRBD1 matching over 10 bases. With V trimmed by 6 bases and J by 3 bases, 7 bases remained unmatched. Germline CDR1 is MNHNY and CDR2 is SVGAGI (reference sequence). The CDR3 extends over 15 amino acids. CDR3 in DNA: TGTGCCAGCAGCCTCGGACAGGGGGAGTACTATGGCTACACCTTC. Translated: CASSLGQGEYYGYTF.

The chain uses TRBV7-9 and TRBJ2-1; TRBD2 aligns across 11 bases. J was trimmed by 10 bases and V by 4 bases; bases with no gene match: 12. The CDR3 totals 16 residues. Per the germline V gene, CDR1 is SEHNR and CDR2 is FQNEAQ (reference sequence). The CDR3 sequence: CASSSHTSGSVEEQFF. The DNA of the CDR3 is TGTGCCAGCAGCTCCCATACTAGCGGGAGTGTAGAAGAGCAGTTCTTC.

This clone appeared a few times. The rearrangement uses TRBV5-5 and TRBJ1-5; no firm D call. CDR1 is SGHKS, CDR2 YYEKEE, per germline (reference sequence). This CDR3 comprises 13 residues. V lost 2 bases to trimming and J lost 7 bases, with 10 bases between them. Here the CDR3 reads CASSFQDGQPQHF. The DNA of the CDR3 is TGTGCCAGCAGCTTCCAGGATGGACAGCCCCAGCATTTT.

This chain links TRBV28 with TRBJ2-5; 8 bases map to TRBD1. The J call is doubtful: the DNA matches TRBJ2-7 better. Germline V gene data show CDR1 as MDHEN and CDR2 as SYDVKM. The CDR3 has 16 amino acids. The CDR3 DNA follows: TGTGCCAGCACCGGACAGGGTTGGGGATCATCCTACGAGCAGTACTTC. As protein: CASTGQGWGSSYEQYF.

V is TRBV19 and J is TRBJ1-1; D call uncertain. This CDR3 contains 13 residues. V was cut by 1 base and J by 1 base, with 4 bases left in between. Germline V CDR1 and CDR2: LNHDA, SQIVND (reference sequence). The CDR3 loop is CASSIAPNTEAFF. DNA of the CDR3: TGTGCCAGTAGTATAGCTCCGAACACTGAAGCTTTCTTT.

CDR3 protein: CASSFTGPSSANYGYTF. The CDR3 bases are TGCGCCAGCAGCTTTACAGGCCCTTCATCTGCTAACTATGGCTACACCTTC. The chain combines TRBV5-1 with TRBJ1-2; a possible D gene is TRBD1 (5 bases). This CDR3 is built from 17 residues. Trimming took 2 bases from V and 0 from J, leaving 17 bases between them. CDR1 is SGHRS and CDR2 is YFSETQ in the germline V gene.

J is TRBJ1-1 and V is TRBV29-1; a possible D gene is TRBD1 (5 bases). The germline V gene has CDR1 SQVTM and CDR2 ANQGSEA. Trimming left V 7 bases short and J 6 bases short, with 21 bases between. The CDR3 has 14 amino acids. For the CDR3, the DNA is TGCAGCGGCGAAGATCCCAGGGCTTACCCTGAAGCTTTCTTT. Protein product: CSGEDPRAYPEAFF.

The chain links TRBV5-4 to TRBJ2-7; 9 bases are a match to TRBD1. V gave up 4 bases and J gave up 3 bases; unmatched junction bases: 2. The CDR3 spans 13 residues. The germline V gene encodes CDR1 SGHNT and CDR2 YYREEE (reference sequence). The CDR3 protein is CASSTGQGYEQYF. The CDR3 DNA sequence: TGTGCCAGCAGCACGGGACAGGGCTACGAGCAGTACTTC.

This clone was recorded only once. This rearrangement joins TRBV6-1 to TRBJ2-1; 7 bases line up with TRBD2. Germline CDR1 reads MNHNS; CDR2 reads SASEGT. J was trimmed by 7 bases and V by 6 bases; bases with no gene match: 9. The CDR3 consists of 14 residues. CDR3 sequence (DNA): TGTGCCAGCAGGCCGGCGGGAGAGGGGAATGAGCAGTTCTTC. This codes for CASRPAGEGNEQFF.

This rearrangement joins TRBV9 to TRBJ2-7; 7 nucleotides match TRBD2. The ends lost 0 bases at V and 1 base at J; junction bases unmatched: 4. Per germline, CDR1 SGDLS and CDR2 YYNGEE. CDR3 length equals 15 residues. The CDR3 loop is CASSVEASGSYEQYF. For the CDR3, the DNA is TGTGCCAGCAGCGTAGAGGCTAGCGGTTCCTACGAGCAGTACTTC.

This clone was detected only a few times. The chain links TRBV10-1 to TRBJ2-7; 10 nucleotides line up with TRBD1. V shed 2 bases, J shed 2 bases, and the junction held 3 bases outside the gene matches. CDR3 length equals 15 residues. CDR1 is WNHNN, CDR2 SYGVQD, per germline (reference sequence). In DNA form, the CDR3 reads TGCGCCAGCAGTGAGCCGGGACAGGGGACCTACGAGCAGTACTTC. It translates to CASSEPGQGTYEQYF.

This clone was observed a single time. The V gene is TRBV18, the J gene TRBJ1-1; 11 nucleotides agree with TRBD1. The J segment lost 1 base and the V segment lost 5 bases, leaving 3 bases of the junction unmatched. Germline V gene lookup returns CDR1 KGHSH and CDR2 LQKENI. The CDR3 runs 15 residues. CDR3 residues: CASSSGTGGNTEAFF. In DNA, the CDR3 is TGTGCCAGCTCATCTGGGACAGGGGGGAACACTGAAGCTTTCTTT.

The J gene is TRBJ2-4, the V gene TRBV2; 7 bases line up with TRBD1. V was pared by 6 bases and J by 4 bases, with 9 bases of the junction left unmatched. Germline values: CDR1 SNHLY, CDR2 FYNNEI. This CDR3 contains 15 residues. CDR3 amino acids: CASRYGTAIKNIQYF. DNA of the CDR3: TGTGCCAGCAGATATGGGACAGCAATAAAAAACATTCAGTACTTC.

This sequence joins TRBV7-9 and TRBJ2-7; 9 bases agree with TRBD2. CDR3 length: 15 amino acids. The junction had 8 bases not matched to a gene; V was cut back by 5 bases and J by 3 bases. Per the germline V gene, CDR1 is SEHNR and CDR2 is FQNEAQ (reference sequence). The CDR3 loop reads CASSLPLTSGYEQYF. The CDR3 bases are TGTGCCAGCAGCCTCCCGTTGACTAGCGGCTACGAGCAGTACTTC.

The chain combines TRBV19 with TRBJ1-4; TRBD1 matches at 9 bases. CDR1 and CDR2 from the germline V gene are LNHDA and SQIVND (reference sequence). The CDR3 runs 15 residues. V dropped 3 bases and J dropped 6; count of bases not matched to a gene: 5. CDR3 sequence reads: CASSMEGQGDEKLFF. CDR3 DNA sequence: TGTGCCAGTAGTATGGAGGGACAGGGAGATGAAAAACTGTTTTTT.

As DNA, the CDR3 is TGTGCCAGCAGCTTGACCCCCGGGACTAGGGGCGTCGGCACCGGGGAGCTGTTTTTT. Protein sequence: CASSLTPGTRGVGTGELFF. J is TRBJ2-2 and V is TRBV7-6; 8 bases map to TRBD2. Germline V gives CDR1 SGHVS, CDR2 FNYEAQ. V was pared by 3 bases and J by 4 bases, with 16 bases of the junction left unmatched. The CDR3 is 19 residues long.

The V gene is TRBV12-5, the J gene TRBJ1-5, with D possibly matching TRBD1 (6 bases). CDR3 length: 14 residues. Trimming stripped 5 bases from V and 5 bases from J, with 13 bases between. CDR1 is LGHNT, CDR2 FRNRAP, per germline. The CDR3 DNA reads TGTGCTAGTGGTCTAGGGGGGAACGATCAGCCCCAGCATTTT. Encoded protein: CASGLGGNDQPQHF.